The 22 T cell receptor beta chains below were found in one sample sequenced in a study of T cells after yellow fever vaccination. Each CDR3 protein gets one entry after TCRdb re-called the 5' RACE reads with MiXCR. The data hold under 150,000 distinct CDR3 sequences, with more than 6% observed a single time. This sample comprised CD4+ T cells sorted from PBMCs, obtained 5 days after the yellow fever booster vaccination. All receptors come from a man aged 25-45 years who received the YFV17D yellow fever vaccine.

This clonotype was seen ten or more times. The V and J genes are TRBV24-1 and TRBJ1-2; 9 positions match TRBD1. CDR3 length: 14 amino acids. J lost 8 bases, V lost 4 bases, and 7 bases had no gene match. Germline V gene sequence: CDR1 KGHDR, CDR2 SFDVKD. The CDR3 region has the DNA TGTGCCACCAGTGACCAGACAGGGGGAATAGGCTACACCTTC. This sequence encodes CATSDQTGGIGYTF.

In its sample, this clonotype was seen a few times. The chain couples TRBV12-3 or TRBV12-4 to TRBJ2-1; D not resolved. V gave up 6 bases and J gave up 4 bases, with 13 bases separating them. This CDR3 is 14 amino acids long. The CDR3 DNA sequence: TGTGCCAGCAGATCCCACACCCGTTACAATGAGCAGTTCTTC. Amino acids: CASRSHTRYNEQFF.

This clonotype was counted at least ten times. The chain employs TRBV6-2 or TRBV6-3 and TRBJ2-7; possible D gene TRBD1, 6 bases. Trimming pared 6 bases from V and 3 bases from J, leaving 15 bases between. This CDR3 is built from 14 residues. The germline V gene has CDR1 MNHEY and CDR2 SVGEGT. CDR3 in DNA: TGTGCCAGCAGGGATACAGGGACGGGCTACGAGCAGTACTTC. Protein product: CASRDTGTGYEQYF.

This clonotype was detected ten times or more. The V gene is TRBV7-6, the J gene TRBJ2-7, with 9 bases that match TRBD1. The trim removed 4 bases at V and 3 bases at J, leaving 10 bases unmatched. Germline CDR1 and CDR2: SGHVS and FNYEAQ. CDR3 length: 16 amino acids. CDR3 in DNA: TGTGCCAGCAGCTCCGGCCGGGACAGGGATTACTACGAGCAGTACTTC. Protein sequence: CASSSGRDRDYYEQYF.

Remarks on this clonotype: Being one base from a much bigger clone, this may be a read error. The V and J genes are TRBV29-1 and TRBJ2-2; TRBD1 matches 7 bases. The CDR3 covers 14 residues. V trimming: 8 bases; J trimming: 1 base; junction bases outside the gene matches: 7. Germline V gene lookup returns CDR1 SQVTM and CDR2 ANQGSEA. CDR3 bases: TGCAGCCTTCAGACAGGGCAGAACACCGGGGAGCTGTTTTTT. This gives the protein CSLQTGQNTGELFF.

Concerning this clonotype itself: Since a much larger clone is just one base distant, this may be a read error. The chain recombines TRBV20-1 with TRBJ2-1, with 9 bases identical to TRBD1. CDR3 size: 15 residues. Germline V gene lookup returns CDR1 DFQATT and CDR2 SNEGSKA (reference sequence). CDR3 sequence: CSAARRDRATNEQIF. CDR3 coding DNA: TGCAGTGCTGCACGCCGGGACAGGGCAACCAATGAGCAGATCTTC.

This clonotype showed up many times. The rearrangement uses TRBV5-1 and TRBJ2-7; TRBD1 matches at 8 bases. The V segment lost 3 bases and the J segment 5 bases; nucleotides outside the gene matches: 4. This CDR3 spans 13 amino acids. The germline V gene encodes CDR1 SGHRS and CDR2 YFSETQ. This CDR3 reads CASSSGTGDEQYF. DNA for the CDR3: TGCGCCAGCAGCTCAGGGACAGGAGACGAGCAGTACTTC.

This clonotype was found many times. The chain has TRBV7-2 and TRBJ1-1, with TRBD1 as a possible D gene (6 bases). The germline V gene has CDR1 SGHTA and CDR2 FQGNSA. V was trimmed by 6 bases and J by 10 bases, leaving 24 bases between them. CDR3 length: 15 residues. The CDR3 DNA follows: TGTGCCAGCAGTCCCCCGGGACAATGGATATTTGGAGCTTTCTTT. Its translation: CASSPPGQWIFGAFF.

In its sample, this clonotype was seen many times. The J gene is TRBJ1-3, the V gene TRBV6-5; unclear D gene. V gave up 10 bases and J gave up 0 bases, with 16 bases separating them. CDR3 size: 15 residues. The germline CDR1 and CDR2 sequences are MNHEY and SVGAGI. DNA of the CDR3: TGTGCCACCTCTATGGATCGAAACTCTGGAAACACCATATATTTT. The encoded protein is CATSMDRNSGNTIYF.

This clonotype was seen many times. This rearrangement joins TRBV7-3 to TRBJ2-2; 11 positions agree with TRBD2. CDR1 is SGHTA, CDR2 FQGTGA, per germline. J gave up 6 bases and V 5 bases, and 8 bases lay outside the gene matches. The CDR3 covers 16 residues. The CDR3, as DNA: TGTGCCAGCAGCCCGGATAGCGGGAGGGTCTCCGGGGAGCTGTTTTTT. Amino acid sequence: CASSPDSGRVSGELFF.

This chain connects TRBV20-1 to TRBJ1-1, with unresolved D. The CDR3 is 13 amino acids. The V gene's germline CDR1 is DFQATT and CDR2 SNEGSKA (reference sequence). The V end lost 3 bases, the J end lost 1 base, and 9 bases lay between the germline ends. CDR3 sequence (DNA): TGCAGTGCTAGCTATTCCAGGAACACTGAAGCTTTCTTT. It yields the protein CSASYSRNTEAFF.

This clonotype has only one observation. A much larger clonotype is one base distant, so this may be a read error. The chain employs TRBV29-1 and TRBJ2-1, with 13 bases identical to TRBD2. Germline V gene lookup returns CDR1 SQVTM and CDR2 ANQGSEA. The CDR3 extends over 17 amino acids. CDR3 region: CRVAGTSGMSSYNEQFF. The CDR3 DNA reads TGCCGCGTTGCCGGGACTAGCGGGATGAGCTCCTACAATGAGCAGTTCTTC.

This clonotype was recorded many times. The chain couples TRBV29-1 to TRBJ2-1; the match to TRBD2 covers 7 bases. CDR1 is SQVTM, CDR2 ANQGSEA, per germline. V lost 4 bases and J lost 7; bases outside the gene matches: 4. The CDR3 contains 12 residues. Here the CDR3 reads CSVGRGRNEQFF. The CDR3 coding sequence is TGCAGCGTTGGGCGCGGGAGAAATGAGCAGTTCTTC.

This clonotype came up many times. This chain joins TRBV3-1 and TRBJ2-1, with 7 bases lining up with TRBD1. With V trimmed by 1 base and J by 14 bases, 17 bases remained unmatched. The germline V gene has CDR1 LGHDT and CDR2 YNNKEL (reference sequence). The CDR3 length is 16 residues. DNA of the CDR3: TGTGCCAGCAGCCAAGCTGGGACAGTTATCGCAGGTGGGAAGTTCTTC. Protein sequence: CASSQAGTVIAGGKFF.

This clonotype was detected many times. The V gene is TRBV11-2, the J gene TRBJ2-1; TRBD2 aligns across 11 bases. The germline CDR1 and CDR2 sequences are SGHAT and FQNNGV. This CDR3 has 18 amino acids. The V gene end was trimmed by 5 bases and the J gene end by 0 bases; junction bases not matched to a gene: 9. In DNA form, the CDR3 reads TGTGCCAGCAGCCTTGGGACTAGCGGATCTAGCTCCTACAATGAGCAGTTCTTC. This sequence encodes CASSLGTSGSSSYNEQFF.

In regard to this clonotype: Just one base apart from a much larger clone, this may be a read error. The chain carries TRBV3-1 and TRBJ2-7; D gene unclear. Germline-derived CDR1 and CDR2 are LGHDT and YNNKEL (reference sequence). The CDR3 length is 11 residues. The CDR3 protein is CTSSQANEQYF. DNA of the CDR3: TGTACCAGCAGCCAAGCAAACGAGCAGTACTTC.

This clonotype was seen at least ten times. The CDR3 DNA follows: TGCAGTGCTAGAGATCCCCTAGCATACAATGAGCAGTTCTTC. Encoded protein: CSARDPLAYNEQFF. V usage is TRBV20-1 and J usage is TRBJ2-1; tentatively, D is TRBD2 (5 bases). In germline, CDR1 is DFQATT, CDR2 SNEGSKA (reference sequence). Trimming took off 0 bases at V and 4 bases at J, with 10 bases between the two ends. This CDR3 is 14 amino acids long.

Ten or more counts support this clonotype. The chain carries TRBV5-1 and TRBJ1-1; D is undetermined. V lost 4 bases, J lost 7 bases, and 8 bases lay in between. CDR1 is SGHRS and CDR2 is YFSETQ in the germline V gene. The CDR3 sequence is 11 residues long. CDR3 bases: TGCGCCAGCAGCGCCGGGATTGAAGCTTTCTTT. Translation: CASSAGIEAFF.

This clonotype came up many times. The chain is built from TRBV10-2 and TRBJ2-1, with D unclear. The germline V and J ends were trimmed by 0 bases and 9 bases, with 9 bases remaining between them. CDR1 is WSHSY, CDR2 SAAADI, per germline. This CDR3 is built from 13 residues. The CDR3 protein is CASSESGFVEQFF. Written as DNA, the CDR3 is TGCGCCAGCAGTGAGTCGGGCTTTGTTGAGCAGTTCTTC.

This clonotype has just a few counts. The genes are TRBV15 and TRBJ2-7; D possibly corresponds to TRBD2 (6 bases). Per germline, CDR1 LNHNV and CDR2 YYDKDF (reference sequence). This CDR3 spans 15 amino acids. Trimming shortened V by 0 bases and J by 0 bases, and 9 bases separated the two germline ends. CDR3 sequence (DNA): TGTGCCACCAGCAGAGATCTAGCGCTCTCCTACGAGCAGTACTTC. Its translation is CATSRDLALSYEQYF.

Ten or more counts support this clonotype. The gene calls are TRBV20-1 and TRBJ2-3; TRBD2 matches at 10 bases. The germline V gene encodes CDR1 DFQATT and CDR2 SNEGSKA (reference sequence). The CDR3 totals 16 residues. The V gene end was trimmed by 3 bases and the J gene end by 2 bases; junction bases not matched to a gene: 8. CDR3 sequence: CSASPLSGRATDTQYF. In DNA form, the CDR3 reads TGCAGTGCTAGCCCACTCAGCGGGAGGGCCACAGATACGCAGTATTTT.

This clonotype was counted at least ten times. The rearrangement joins TRBV9 to TRBJ2-5; TRBD2 agrees at 7 bases. The CDR3 has 13 amino acids. Germline V gene data show CDR1 as SGDLS and CDR2 as YYNGEE. J was trimmed by 8 bases and V by 0 bases; bases with no gene match: 4. This CDR3 is CASSVDGGRTQYF. DNA of the CDR3: TGTGCCAGCAGCGTAGATGGCGGGAGAACCCAGTACTTC.